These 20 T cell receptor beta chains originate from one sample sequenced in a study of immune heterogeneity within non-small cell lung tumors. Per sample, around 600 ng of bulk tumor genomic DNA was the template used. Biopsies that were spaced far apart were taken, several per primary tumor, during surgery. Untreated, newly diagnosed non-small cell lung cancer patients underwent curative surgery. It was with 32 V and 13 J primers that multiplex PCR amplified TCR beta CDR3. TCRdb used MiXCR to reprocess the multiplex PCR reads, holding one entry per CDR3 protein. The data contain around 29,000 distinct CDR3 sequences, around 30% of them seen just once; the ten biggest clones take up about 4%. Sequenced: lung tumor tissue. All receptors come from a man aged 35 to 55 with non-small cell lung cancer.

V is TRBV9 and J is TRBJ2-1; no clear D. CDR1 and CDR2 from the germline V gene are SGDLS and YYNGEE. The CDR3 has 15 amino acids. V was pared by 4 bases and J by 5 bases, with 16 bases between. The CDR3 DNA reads TGTGCCAGCAGCTCGAGTGTAGGGCCGGACAATGAGCAGTTCTTC. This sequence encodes CASSSSVGPDNEQFF.

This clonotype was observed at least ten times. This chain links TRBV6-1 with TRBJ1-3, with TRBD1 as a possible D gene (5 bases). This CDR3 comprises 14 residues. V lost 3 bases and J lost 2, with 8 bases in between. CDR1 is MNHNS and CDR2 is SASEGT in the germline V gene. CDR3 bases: TGTGCCAGCAGTGAGTGGGGGGCTGGAAACACCATATATTTT. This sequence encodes CASSEWGAGNTIYF.

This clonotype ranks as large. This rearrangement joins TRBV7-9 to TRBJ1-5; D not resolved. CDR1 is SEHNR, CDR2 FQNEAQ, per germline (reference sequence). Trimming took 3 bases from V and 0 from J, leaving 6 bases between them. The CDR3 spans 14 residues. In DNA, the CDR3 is TGTGCCAGCAGCTTCTCGCCTAGCAATCAGCCCCAGCATTTT. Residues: CASSFSPSNQPQHF. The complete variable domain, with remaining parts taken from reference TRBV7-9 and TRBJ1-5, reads DTGVSQNPRHKITKRGQNVTFRCDPISEHNRLYWYRQTLGQGPEFLTYFQNEAQLEKSRLLSDRFSAERPKGSFSTLEIQRTEQGDSAMYLCASSFSPSNQPQHFGDGTRLSIL.

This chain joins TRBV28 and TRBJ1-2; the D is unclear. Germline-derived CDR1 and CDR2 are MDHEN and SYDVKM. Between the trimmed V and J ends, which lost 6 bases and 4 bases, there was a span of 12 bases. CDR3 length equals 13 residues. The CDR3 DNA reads TGTGCCAGCAGACCCCTAGCAATCTATGGCTACACCTTC. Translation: CASRPLAIYGYTF.

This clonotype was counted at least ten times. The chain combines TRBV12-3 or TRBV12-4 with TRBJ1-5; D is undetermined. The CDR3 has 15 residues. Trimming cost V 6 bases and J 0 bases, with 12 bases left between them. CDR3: CASSLAYNSNQPQHF. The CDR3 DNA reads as TGTGCCAGCAGCCTCGCATATAATAGCAATCAGCCCCAGCATTTT.

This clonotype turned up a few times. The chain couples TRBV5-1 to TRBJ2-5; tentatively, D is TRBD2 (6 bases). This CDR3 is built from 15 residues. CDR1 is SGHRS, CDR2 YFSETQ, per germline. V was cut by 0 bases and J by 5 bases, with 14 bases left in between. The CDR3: CASSLGTAGGETQYF. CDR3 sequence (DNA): TGCGCCAGCAGCTTGGGCACAGCGGGTGGGGAGACCCAGTACTTC. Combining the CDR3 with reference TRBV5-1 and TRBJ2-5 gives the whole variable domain KAGVTQTPRYLIKTRGQQVTLSCSPISGHRSVSWYQQTPGQGLQFLFEYFSETQRNKGNFPGRFSGRQFSNSRSEMNVSTLELGDSALYLCASSLGTAGGETQYFGPGTRLLVL.

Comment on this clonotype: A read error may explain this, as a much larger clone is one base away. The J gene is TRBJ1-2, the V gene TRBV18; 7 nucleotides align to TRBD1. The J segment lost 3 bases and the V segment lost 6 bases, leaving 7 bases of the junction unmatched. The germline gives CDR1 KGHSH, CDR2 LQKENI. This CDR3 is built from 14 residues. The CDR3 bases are TGTGCCAGCTCGTTGGGACAGACCTACTATGGCTACACCTTC. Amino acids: CASSLGQTYYGYTF. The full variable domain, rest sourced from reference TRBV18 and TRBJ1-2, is NAGVMQNPRHLVRRRGQEARLRCSPMKGHSHVYWYRQLPEEGLKFMVYLQKENIIDESGMPKERFSAEFPKEGPSILRIQQVVRGDSAAYFCASSLGQTYYGYTFGSGTRLTVV.

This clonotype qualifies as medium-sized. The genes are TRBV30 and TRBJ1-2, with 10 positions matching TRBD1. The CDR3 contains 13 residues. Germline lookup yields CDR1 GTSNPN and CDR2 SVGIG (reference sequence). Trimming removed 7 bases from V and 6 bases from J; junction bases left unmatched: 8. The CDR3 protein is CASQGQGIHGYTF. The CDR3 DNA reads TGTGCCTCCCAGGGACAGGGGATCCATGGCTACACCTTC. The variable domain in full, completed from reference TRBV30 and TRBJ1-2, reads SQTIHQWPATLVQPVGSPLSLECTVEGTSNPNLYWYRQAAGRGLQLLFYSVGIGQISSEVPQNLSASRPQDRQFILSSKKLLLSDSGFYLCASQGQGIHGYTFGSGTRLTVV.

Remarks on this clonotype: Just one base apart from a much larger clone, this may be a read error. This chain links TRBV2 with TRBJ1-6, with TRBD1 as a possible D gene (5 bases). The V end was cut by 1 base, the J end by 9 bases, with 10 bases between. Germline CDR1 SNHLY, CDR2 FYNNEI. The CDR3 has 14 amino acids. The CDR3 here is CASSEDRGVSPLHF. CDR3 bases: TGTGCCAGCAGTGAAGATAGGGGAGTTTCACCCCTCCACTTT.

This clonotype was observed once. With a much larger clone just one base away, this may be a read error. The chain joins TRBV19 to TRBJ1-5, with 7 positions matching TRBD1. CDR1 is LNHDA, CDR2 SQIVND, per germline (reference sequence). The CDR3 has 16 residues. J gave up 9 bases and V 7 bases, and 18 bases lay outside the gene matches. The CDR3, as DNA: TGTGCCAGTAACCCCCGTAGTCTGGCAGGGGGACGGCCCCAGCATTTT. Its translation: CASNPRSLAGGRPQHF.

The CDR3 reads CASSFNSYNEQFF. In DNA, the CDR3 is TGTGCCAGCAGCTTTAATTCCTACAATGAGCAGTTCTTC. The chain links TRBV7-2 to TRBJ2-1; D gene ambiguous. V shed 3 bases and J shed 1 base, with 4 bases lying between them. Germline lookup yields CDR1 SGHTA and CDR2 FQGNSA. The CDR3 is made up of 13 amino acids.

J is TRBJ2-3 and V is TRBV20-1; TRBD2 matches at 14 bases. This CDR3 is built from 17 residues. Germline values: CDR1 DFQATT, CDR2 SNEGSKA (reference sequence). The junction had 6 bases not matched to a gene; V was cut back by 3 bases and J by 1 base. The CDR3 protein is CSARAGTSGSRTDTQYF. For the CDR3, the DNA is TGCAGTGCTAGGGCCGGGACTAGCGGGAGTCGCACAGATACGCAGTATTTT.

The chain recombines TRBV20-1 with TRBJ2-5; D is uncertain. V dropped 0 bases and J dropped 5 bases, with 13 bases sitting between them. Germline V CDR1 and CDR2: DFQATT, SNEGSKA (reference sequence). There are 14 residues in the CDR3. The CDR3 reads CSARDGSGPETQYF. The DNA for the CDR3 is TGCAGTGCTAGAGACGGCTCCGGCCCGGAGACCCAGTACTTC.

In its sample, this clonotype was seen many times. This CDR3 reads CASSLGGGDYGYTF. The DNA of the CDR3 is TGTGCCAGCAGTTTGGGGGGGGGGGACTATGGCTACACCTTC. The rearrangement joins TRBV28 to TRBJ1-2, with D perhaps TRBD1 (5 bases). Trimming removed 3 bases from V and 3 bases from J, with 11 bases in between. The CDR3 has 14 residues. The germline CDR1 and CDR2 sequences are MDHEN and SYDVKM.

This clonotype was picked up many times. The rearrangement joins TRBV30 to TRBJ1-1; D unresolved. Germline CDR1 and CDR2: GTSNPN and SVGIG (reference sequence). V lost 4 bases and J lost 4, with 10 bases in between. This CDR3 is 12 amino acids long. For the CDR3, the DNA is TGTGCCTGGAAAGCCTTATCCACTGAAGCTTTCTTT. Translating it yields CAWKALSTEAFF.

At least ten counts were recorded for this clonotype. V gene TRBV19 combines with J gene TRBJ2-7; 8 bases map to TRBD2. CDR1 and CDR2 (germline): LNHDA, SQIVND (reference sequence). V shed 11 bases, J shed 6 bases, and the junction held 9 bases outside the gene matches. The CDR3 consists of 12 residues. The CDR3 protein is CASASGRGEQYF. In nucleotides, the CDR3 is TGTGCCTCAGCCTCCGGGAGGGGCGAGCAGTACTTC.

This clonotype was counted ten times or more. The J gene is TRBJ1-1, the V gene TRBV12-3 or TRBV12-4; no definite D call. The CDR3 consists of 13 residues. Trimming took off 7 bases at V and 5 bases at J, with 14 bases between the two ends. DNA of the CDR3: TGTGCCAGCAATCTGAACCCGGAAACTGAAGCTTTCTTT. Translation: CASNLNPETEAFF.

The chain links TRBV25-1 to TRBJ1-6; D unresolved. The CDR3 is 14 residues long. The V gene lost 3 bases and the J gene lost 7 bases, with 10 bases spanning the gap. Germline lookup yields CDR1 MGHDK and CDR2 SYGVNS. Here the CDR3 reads CASSEITGNSPLHF. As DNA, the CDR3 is TGTGCCAGCAGTGAGATCACGGGGAATTCACCCCTCCACTTT.

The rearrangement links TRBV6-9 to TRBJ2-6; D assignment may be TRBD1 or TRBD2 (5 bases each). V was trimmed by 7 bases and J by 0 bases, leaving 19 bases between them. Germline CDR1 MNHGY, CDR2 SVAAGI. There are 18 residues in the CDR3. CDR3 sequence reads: CASTPGKGTSSGANVLTF. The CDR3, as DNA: TGTGCCAGCACCCCAGGGAAGGGGACCTCCTCTGGGGCCAACGTCCTGACTTTC.

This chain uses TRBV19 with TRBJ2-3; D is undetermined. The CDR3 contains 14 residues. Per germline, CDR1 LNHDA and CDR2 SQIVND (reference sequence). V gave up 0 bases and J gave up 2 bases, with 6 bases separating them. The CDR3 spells CASSIDPFTDTQYF. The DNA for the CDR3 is TGTGCCAGTAGTATAGACCCATTCACAGATACGCAGTATTTT.